The sequence of this T cell receptor beta chain was determined in a study of blood T cells in healthy people across ages. A second PCR, run for about 7 to 12 cycles, used a sample-barcoded 5' primer plus a J-beta primer mix. Using its own MiXCR run on the 5' RACE reads, TCRdb lists one record per CDR3 protein. The sample consists of around 1,900,000 distinct CDR3 sequences, about two fifths of them appearing once. The V and J ends lost 0 bases and 1 base respectively, with 13 bases between them. Germline CDR1 is MNHEY and CDR2 is SVGAGI. The CDR3 sequence is 17 residues long. The specimen sequenced was blood. The clonotype comes from a human donor in good health. The J gene is TRBJ2-1, the V gene TRBV6-5; D remains unclear. CDR3 sequence reads: CASSYSKGSNSYNEQFF. The CDR3 DNA is TGTGCCAGCAGTTACTCGAAAGGATCCAATTCCTACAATGAGCAGTTCTTC.